These T cell receptor beta chains were read from a single sample in a study of cytomegalovirus exposure and HLA in healthy donors. Using immunoSEQ multiplex PCR, the repertoire was profiled, and TCRdb retains in-frame clones only, with some absent. This sample has 120,000 to 150,000 clones, with about 77% found just once. Sequences were obtained from PBMCs. The receptor set was obtained from a female donor in good health and CMV-seronegative. The CDR3 runs from the conserved cysteine through the conserved F or W. The D gene is left open where the match is weak. Where a row states a size, it is once, few, many or the class of an expanded clone; other rows omit it.

>TRBD2|TRBV9|15|TRBJ2-1|NA
TGTGCCAGCAGCGCCAGTGGGACTAGCGCCAATGAGCAGTTCTTC
CASSASGTSANEQFF
>NA|TRBV19|16|TRBJ1-6|few
TGTGCCAGTAGTATCCCAGGCAACCCCCGCAATTCACCCCTCCACTTT
CASSIPGNPRNSPLHF
>NA|TRBV18|13|TRBJ1-3|NA
TGTGCCAGCCAGGGAAGCTCTGGAAACACCATATATTTT
CASQGSSGNTIYF
>NA|TRBV5-4|14|TRBJ1-2|NA
TGTGCCAGCAGACCCGGACAGACTAACTATGGCTACACCTTC
CASRPGQTNYGYTF
>TRBD2|TRBV7-2|15|TRBJ2-5|NA
TGTGCCAGCAGCTCCTCTAGCGGGAGCCAAGAGACCCAGTACTTC
CASSSSSGSQETQYF
>NA|TRBV11-3|14|TRBJ2-7|NA
TGTGCCAGCAGACTTAGCGTAAGCTCCTACGAGCAGTACTTC
CASRLSVSSYEQYF
>NA|TRBV25-1|15|TRBJ2-3|NA
TGTGCCAGCAGTGAAGAGGGAGTTCGCACAGATACGCAGTATTTT
CASSEEGVRTDTQYF
>TRBD1|TRBV7-6|15|TRBJ2-2|NA
TGTGCCAGCACCGTCGGGACAGGGGACACCGGGGAGCTGTTTTTT
CASTVGTGDTGELFF
>NA|TRBV6-1|14|TRBJ1-1|NA
TGTGCCAGCAGACAAATGAGACAGAACACTGAAGCTTTCTTT
CASRQMRQNTEAFF
>TRBD1|TRBV6-1|14|TRBJ2-7|NA
TGTGCCAGCTCCGTGGGGGACAGGGATTGGGCGCAGTACTTC
CASSVGDRDWAQYF
>TRBD2|TRBV19|16|TRBJ2-1|NA
TGTGCCAGTAGTATACCTACTAGCGTTTCCTACAATGAGCAGTTCTTC
CASSIPTSVSYNEQFF
>NA|TRBV27|16|TRBJ2-1|NA
TGTGCCAGCAGTTTATTCGGGAGAGGGGCCTACAATGAGCAGTTCTTC
CASSLFGRGAYNEQFF
>NA|TRBV5-1|14|TRBJ2-7|once
TGCGCCAGCAGCTTATACAGGGAGGGTAACGAGCAGTACTTC
CASSLYREGNEQYF
>TRBD1|TRBV7-9|15|TRBJ2-7|few
TGTGCCAGCAGCTTAGTAGGGGACAGGGCCTACGAGCAGTACTTC
CASSLVGDRAYEQYF
>NA|TRBV2|14|TRBJ2-3|NA
TGTGCCAGCAGTGAAGGTCAGGGTACAGATACGCAGTATTTT
CASSEGQGTDTQYF
>NA|TRBV6-5|14|TRBJ1-4|NA
TGTGCCAGCAGTCAACCAGGGTCTAAAGAAAAACTGTTTTTT
CASSQPGSKEKLFF
>TRBD1|TRBV28|17|TRBJ1-1|few
TGTGCCAGCAGTCCACACCTTGGGACAGGGGTAATCACTGAAGCTTTCTTT
CASSPHLGTGVITEAFF
>TRBD1|TRBV5-1|15|TRBJ2-7|NA
TGCGCCAGCAGGAAGGACAGGGGAAACCACTACGAGCAGTACTTC
CASRKDRGNHYEQYF
>NA|TRBV7-8|14|TRBJ2-7|NA
TGTGCCAGCAGCTTAGCCCATCGGGCCTACGAGCAGTACTTC
CASSLAHRAYEQYF
>NA|TRBV7-3|13|TRBJ1-3|NA
TGTGCCAGCAGCCCCCCAGCTGGAAACACCATATATTTT
CASSPPAGNTIYF
>TRBD1|TRBV6-5|13|TRBJ1-1|NA
TGTGCCAGCAGTCTTACAGGGGGCACTGAAGCTTTCTTT
CASSLTGGTEAFF
>TRBD2|TRBV5-3|17|TRBJ2-2|NA
TGTGCCAGAAGACCATCTAGCGGGGGGAAAGTGGCCGGGGAGCTGTTTTTT
CARRPSSGGKVAGELFF
>TRBD2|TRBV5-6|15|TRBJ2-1|once
TGTGCCAGCAGCCTGACTAGCGGGAGGGCCAATGAGCAGTTCTTC
CASSLTSGRANEQFF
>TRBD1|TRBV6-5|15|TRBJ1-5|NA
TGTGCCAGCAGTTACTCCGACAGGGAAGTTCAGCCCCAGCATTTT
CASSYSDREVQPQHF
>TRBD1|TRBV28|14|TRBJ1-4|NA
TGTGCCAGCTCCCACCGGGACAGCCGTGAAAAACTGTTTTTT
CASSHRDSREKLFF
>NA|TRBV29-1|12|TRBJ1-5|NA
TGCAGCGTTGGCAGGCCGAATCAGCCCCAGCATTTT
CSVGRPNQPQHF
>NA|TRBV16|11|TRBJ1-2|NA
TGTGCCAGCAGCCAATGGCCCGGGGAGACCTTC
CASSQWPGETF
>NA|TRBV2|12|TRBJ2-7|NA
TGTGCCAGCAGTGCTCGGGTCTACGAGCAGTACTTC
CASSARVYEQYF
>NA|TRBV4-2|16|TRBJ1-6|NA
TGTGCCAGCAGCCAAACAGACAGGTCCCCTAATTCACCCCTCCACTTT
CASSQTDRSPNSPLHF
>TRBD1|TRBV6-5|15|TRBJ1-6|NA
TGTGCCAGCAGTTACGGGACAGGTCTTAATTCACCCCTCCACTTT
CASSYGTGLNSPLHF
>TRBD2|TRBV27|15|TRBJ2-3|NA
TGTGCCAGCAGTTTTTCTAGCGGGAGCACAGATACGCAGTATTTT
CASSFSSGSTDTQYF
>NA|TRBV30|13|TRBJ1-2|NA
TGTGCCTGGAGTGACAGAACAGGCTATGGCTACACCTTC
CAWSDRTGYGYTF
>NA|TRBV7-2|14|TRBJ2-1|NA
TGTGCCAGCAGCTTAGGGGGAGCACCCCCTGAGCAGTTCTTC
CASSLGGAPPEQFF
>NA|TRBV5-4|14|TRBJ2-5|NA
TGTGCCAGCAGCTGGGACAAGCGTCAAGAGACCCAGTACTTC
CASSWDKRQETQYF
>TRBD1|TRBV11-3|15|TRBJ1-2|few
TGTGCCAGCAGCTCGTGGACAGGGACCCTCGATGGCTACACCTTC
CASSSWTGTLDGYTF
>TRBD2|TRBV11-2|13|TRBJ2-7|NA
TGTGCCAGCACCGGGAGGGGCCTCTACGAGCAGTACTTC
CASTGRGLYEQYF
>TRBD1|TRBV5-1|14|TRBJ1-1|NA
TGCGCCAGCAGCTCGGAACAGGGGAGCACTGAAGCTTTCTTT
CASSSEQGSTEAFF
>NA|TRBV14|14|TRBJ2-3|NA
TGTGCCAGCAGCCAAGCAGGGGCCCGTGATACGCAGTATTTT
CASSQAGARDTQYF
>TRBD1|TRBV9|11|TRBJ1-1|few
TGTGCCAGCAGCGATGGACAGGCGGCTTTCTTT
CASSDGQAAFF